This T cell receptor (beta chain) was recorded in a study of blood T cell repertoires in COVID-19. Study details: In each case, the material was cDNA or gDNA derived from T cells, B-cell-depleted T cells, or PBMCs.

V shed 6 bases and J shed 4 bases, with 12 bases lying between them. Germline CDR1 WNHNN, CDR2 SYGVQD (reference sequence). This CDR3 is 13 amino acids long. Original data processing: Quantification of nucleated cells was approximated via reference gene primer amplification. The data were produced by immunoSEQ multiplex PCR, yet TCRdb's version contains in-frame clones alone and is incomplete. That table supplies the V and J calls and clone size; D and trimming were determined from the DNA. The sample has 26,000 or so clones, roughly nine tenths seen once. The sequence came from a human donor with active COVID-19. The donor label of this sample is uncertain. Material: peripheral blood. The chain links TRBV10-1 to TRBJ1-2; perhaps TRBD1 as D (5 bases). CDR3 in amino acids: CASRGGCLYGYTF. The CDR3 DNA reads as TGCGCCAGCAGGGGGGGGTGTCTCTATGGCTACACCTTC.